The source of this TCR beta chain is a study of OX40 agonist ivuxolimab in advanced cancers. Sequenced by immunoSEQ multiplex PCR; TCRdb stores in-frame clones only, minus some. The table records tens of thousands of clones, roughly 89% of them present only once. Germline values: CDR1 SGHAT, CDR2 FQNNGV. The CDR3 is 15 amino acids. The V end lost 5 bases, the J end lost 0 bases, and 13 bases lay between the germline ends. The receptor was derived from an adult with an advanced solid tumor such as melanoma, head and neck, liver or kidney cancer. The input for sequencing was CD4+ or CD8+ T cells sorted from blood, taken in a trial of the OX40 agonist ivuxolimab. The chain links TRBV11-2 to TRBJ1-2; D ambiguous. The CDR3 nucleotides read TGTGCCAGCAGCAAAACTCCAGGAGCTAACTATGGCTACACCTTC. It yields the protein CASSKTPGANYGYTF. Complete variable domain (other parts from reference TRBV11-2 and TRBJ1-2): EAGVAQSPRYKIIEKRQSVAFWCNPISGHATLYWYQQILGQGPKLLIQFQNNGVVDDSQLPKDRFSAERLKGVDSTLKIQPAKLEDSAVYLCASSKTPGANYGYTFGSGTRLTVV.